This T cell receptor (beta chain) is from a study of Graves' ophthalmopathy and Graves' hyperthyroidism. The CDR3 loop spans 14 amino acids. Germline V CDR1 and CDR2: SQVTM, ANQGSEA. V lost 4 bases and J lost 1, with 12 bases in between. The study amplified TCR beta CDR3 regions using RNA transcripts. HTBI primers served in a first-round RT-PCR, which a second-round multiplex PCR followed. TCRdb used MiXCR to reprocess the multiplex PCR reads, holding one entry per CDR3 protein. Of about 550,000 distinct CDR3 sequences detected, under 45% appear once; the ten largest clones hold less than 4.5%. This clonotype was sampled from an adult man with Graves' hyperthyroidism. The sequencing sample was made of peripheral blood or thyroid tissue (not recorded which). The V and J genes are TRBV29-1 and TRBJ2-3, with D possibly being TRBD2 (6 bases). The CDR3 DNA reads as TGCAGCGTTGTCGGCGGGGTTGGCACAGATACGCAGTATTTT. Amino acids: CSVVGGVGTDTQYF.